The T cell receptor (beta chain) described here comes from a study of early T cells in non-severe SARS-CoV-2 infection. As for the study in general: Sequenced bulk RNA came from whole blood that was unsorted, and chains were unpaired. Study-level results: Matching results from VDJdb favored anti-spike CD8 responses, leaving private and CD4 specificities undetected.

About this clonotype itself: Its specificity is not known. Just one base apart from a much larger clone, this may be a read error.

Unique molecular identifiers were attached to individual cDNA molecules. TCRdb itself ran the 5' RACE reads through MiXCR, one entry per CDR3 protein. The table records tens of thousands of distinct CDR3 sequences, almost 9.5% of them present only once. J gave up 6 bases and V 3 bases, and 7 bases lay outside the gene matches. Germline loops: CDR1 LNHDA, CDR2 SQIVND (reference sequence). This CDR3 has 16 residues. V usage is TRBV19 and J usage is TRBJ2-7, with 14 positions matching TRBD2. Source material: whole blood. The clonotype comes from an adult who was a healthcare worker with PCR-confirmed SARS-CoV-2 infection or an uninfected control (not recorded which). CDR3 sequence reads: CASSIRSGTSGSEQYF. CDR3 bases: TGTGCCAGTAGTATTCGCTCCGGGACTAGCGGGAGCGAGCAGTACTTC.